This TCR beta chain derives from a study of blood T cell repertoires in COVID-19. About the study: Samples taken during acute and convalescent COVID-19 were collected in the United States, Italy and Spain. From T cells, B-cell-depleted T cells, or PBMCs came the material, which was cDNA or gDNA.

Participant ages covered roughly 18 to 89 years across 25 or so US areas. Cohorts were determined from participant-reported clinical history. This clone was recorded a few times. This CDR3 contains 13 residues. V lost 1 base and J 4 bases, leaving 5 bases between the germline ends. Libraries were prepared by immunoSEQ multiplex PCR; TCRdb keeps only in-frame clonotypes and omits some of them. The data contain 250,000 to 350,000 clones, around 90% of them seen just once; the ten biggest clones take up around 4.4%. This sequence originates from a woman aged 18-29 years with acute COVID-19. V and J are TRBV12-3 or TRBV12-4 and TRBJ2-1, with D unclear. The sequenced material came from PBMCs or T cells enriched from blood (not recorded which). The chain's CDR3 is CASSLGQYNEQFF. CDR3 DNA sequence: TGTGCCAGCAGTTTAGGGCAGTACAATGAGCAGTTCTTC.